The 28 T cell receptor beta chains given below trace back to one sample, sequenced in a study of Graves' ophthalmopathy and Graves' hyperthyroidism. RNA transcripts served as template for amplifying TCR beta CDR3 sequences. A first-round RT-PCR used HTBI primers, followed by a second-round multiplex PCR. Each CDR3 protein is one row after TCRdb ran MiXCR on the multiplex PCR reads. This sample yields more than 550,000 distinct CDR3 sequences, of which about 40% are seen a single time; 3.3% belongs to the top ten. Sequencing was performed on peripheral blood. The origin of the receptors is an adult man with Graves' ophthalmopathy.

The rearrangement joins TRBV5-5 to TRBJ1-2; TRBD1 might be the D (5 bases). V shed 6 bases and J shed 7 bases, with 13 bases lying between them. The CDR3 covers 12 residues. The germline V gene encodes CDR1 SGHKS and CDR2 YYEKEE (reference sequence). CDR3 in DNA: TGTGCCAGCATCCTGAGCAGGGTTGGCTACACCTTC. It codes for CASILSRVGYTF. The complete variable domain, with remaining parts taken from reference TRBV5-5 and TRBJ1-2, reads DAGVTQSPTHLIKTRGQQVTLRCSPISGHKSVSWYQQVLGQGPQFIFQYYEKEERGRGNFPDRFSARQFPNYSSELNVNALLLGDSALYLCASILSRVGYTFGSGTRLTVV.

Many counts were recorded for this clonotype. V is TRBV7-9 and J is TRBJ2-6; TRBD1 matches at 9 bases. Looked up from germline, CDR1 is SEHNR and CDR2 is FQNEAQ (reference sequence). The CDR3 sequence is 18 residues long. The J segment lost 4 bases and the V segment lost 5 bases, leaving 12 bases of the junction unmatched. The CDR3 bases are TGTGCCAGCAGCCCATCCGGGACAGGGAGTCCGGGGGCCAACGTCCTGACTTTC. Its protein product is CASSPSGTGSPGANVLTF.

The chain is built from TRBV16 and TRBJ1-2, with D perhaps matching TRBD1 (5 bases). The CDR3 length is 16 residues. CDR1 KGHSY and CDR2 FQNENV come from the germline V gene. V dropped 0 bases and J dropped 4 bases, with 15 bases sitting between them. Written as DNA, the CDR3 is TGTGCCAGCAGCCAATCCGGGACGACCTGGGGCTATGGCTACACCTTC. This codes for CASSQSGTTWGYGYTF.

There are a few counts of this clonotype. CDR3 sequence: CAGGGHNYGQFF. The DNA for the CDR3 is TGTGCCGGAGGCGGGCACAACTACGGGCAGTTCTTC. The V gene is TRBV10-3, the J gene TRBJ2-7; D may be TRBD2 (5 bases). The J call may be in error: the DNA end matches TRBJ2-1 better. CDR3 length: 12 amino acids. The germline V gene has CDR1 ENHRY and CDR2 SYGVKD.

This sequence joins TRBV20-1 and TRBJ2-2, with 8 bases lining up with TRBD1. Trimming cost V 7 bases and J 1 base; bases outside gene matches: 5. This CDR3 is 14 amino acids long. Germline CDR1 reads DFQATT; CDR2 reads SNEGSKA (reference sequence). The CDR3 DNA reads TGCAGTGTCAGCAGGGGGCAGAACACCGGGGAGCTGTTTTTT. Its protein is CSVSRGQNTGELFF.

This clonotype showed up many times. The DNA of the CDR3 is TGTGCCAGCAGCGTCAGGAGTAACTACGAGCAGTACTTC. The encoded protein is CASSVRSNYEQYF. The V and J genes are TRBV7-9 and TRBJ2-7; D is uncertain. This CDR3 is built from 13 residues. Germline V lookup: CDR1 SEHNR, CDR2 FQNEAQ (reference sequence). The V end lost 5 bases, the J end lost 3 bases, and 11 bases lay between the germline ends.

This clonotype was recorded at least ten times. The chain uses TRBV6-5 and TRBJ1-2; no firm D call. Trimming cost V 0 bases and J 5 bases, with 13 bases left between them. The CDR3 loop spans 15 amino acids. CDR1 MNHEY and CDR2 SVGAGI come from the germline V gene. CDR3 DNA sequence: TGTGCCAGCAGTTACTCGCCCGGCAACAAGTATGGCTACACCTTC. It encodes CASSYSPGNKYGYTF.

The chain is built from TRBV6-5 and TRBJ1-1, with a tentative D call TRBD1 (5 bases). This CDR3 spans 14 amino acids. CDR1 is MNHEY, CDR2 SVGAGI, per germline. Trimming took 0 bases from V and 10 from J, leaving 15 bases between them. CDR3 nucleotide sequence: TGTGCCAGCAGTTACTCGTGGGCGGACCAGGGAGCTTTCTTT. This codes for CASSYSWADQGAFF.

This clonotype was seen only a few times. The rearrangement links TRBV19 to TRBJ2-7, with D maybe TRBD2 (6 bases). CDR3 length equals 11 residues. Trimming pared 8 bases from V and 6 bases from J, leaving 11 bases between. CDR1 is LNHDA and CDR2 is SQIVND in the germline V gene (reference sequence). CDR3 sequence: CASGGVSEQYF. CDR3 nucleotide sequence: TGTGCCAGTGGAGGGGTTTCCGAGCAGTACTTC.

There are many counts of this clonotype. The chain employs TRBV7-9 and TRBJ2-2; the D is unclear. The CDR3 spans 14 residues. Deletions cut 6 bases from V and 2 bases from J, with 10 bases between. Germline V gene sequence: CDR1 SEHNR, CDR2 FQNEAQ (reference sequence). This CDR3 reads CASSLPTNTGELFF. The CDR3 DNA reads TGTGCCAGCAGTTTACCCACAAACACCGGGGAGCTGTTTTTT.

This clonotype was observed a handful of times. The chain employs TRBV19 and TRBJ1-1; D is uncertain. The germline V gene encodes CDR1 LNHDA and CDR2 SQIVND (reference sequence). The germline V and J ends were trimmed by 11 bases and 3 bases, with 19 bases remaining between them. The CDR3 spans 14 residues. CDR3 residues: CAGSPRAFDTEAFF. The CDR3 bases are TGTGCCGGGTCTCCACGAGCGTTCGACACTGAAGCTTTCTTT.

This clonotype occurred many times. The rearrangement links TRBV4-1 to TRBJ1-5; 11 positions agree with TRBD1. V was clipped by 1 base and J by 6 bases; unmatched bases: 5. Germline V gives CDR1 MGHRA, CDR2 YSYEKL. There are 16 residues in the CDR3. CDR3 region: CASSQGGQGAVQPQHF. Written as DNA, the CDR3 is TGCGCCAGCAGCCAAGGAGGACAGGGGGCGGTTCAGCCCCAGCATTTT.

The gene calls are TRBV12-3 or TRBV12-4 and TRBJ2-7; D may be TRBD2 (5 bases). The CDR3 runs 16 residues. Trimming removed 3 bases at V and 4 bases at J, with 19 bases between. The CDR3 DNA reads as TGTGCCAGCAGTTTTGGACTCTCAGCCTTTGGGTACGAGCAGTACTTC. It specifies CASSFGLSAFGYEQYF.

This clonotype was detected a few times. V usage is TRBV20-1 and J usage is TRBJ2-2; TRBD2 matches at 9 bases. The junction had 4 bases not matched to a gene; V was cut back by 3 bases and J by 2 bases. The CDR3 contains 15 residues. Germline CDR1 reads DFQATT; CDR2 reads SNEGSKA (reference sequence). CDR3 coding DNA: TGCAGTGCTAGTTCGACTAGCGGTAACACCGGGGAGCTGTTTTTT. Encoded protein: CSASSTSGNTGELFF.

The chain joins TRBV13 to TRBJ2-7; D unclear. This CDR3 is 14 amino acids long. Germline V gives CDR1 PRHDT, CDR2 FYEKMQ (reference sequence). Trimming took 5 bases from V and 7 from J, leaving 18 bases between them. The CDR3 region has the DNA TGTGCCAGCAGCAACGACGGGCCGTTGGGGGAGCAGTACTTC. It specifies CASSNDGPLGEQYF.

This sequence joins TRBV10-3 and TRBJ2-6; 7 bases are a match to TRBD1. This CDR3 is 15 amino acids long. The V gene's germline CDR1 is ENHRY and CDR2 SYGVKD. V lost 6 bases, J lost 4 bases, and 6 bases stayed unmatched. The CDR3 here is CAISDRDTGANVLTF. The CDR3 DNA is TGTGCCATCAGCGACAGGGACACCGGGGCCAACGTCCTGACTTTC.

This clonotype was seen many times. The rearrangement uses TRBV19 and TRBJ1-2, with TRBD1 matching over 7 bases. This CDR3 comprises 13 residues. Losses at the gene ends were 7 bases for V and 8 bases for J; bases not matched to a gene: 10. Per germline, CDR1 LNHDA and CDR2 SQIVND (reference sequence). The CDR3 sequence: CASTRTGTAGYTF. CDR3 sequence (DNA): TGTGCCAGTACTCGAACAGGGACAGCGGGCTACACCTTC.

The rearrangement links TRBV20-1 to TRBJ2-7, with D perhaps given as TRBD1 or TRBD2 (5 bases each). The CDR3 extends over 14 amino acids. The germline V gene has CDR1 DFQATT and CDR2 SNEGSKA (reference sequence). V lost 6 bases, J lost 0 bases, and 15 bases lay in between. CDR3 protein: CSAEPGSSSYEQYF. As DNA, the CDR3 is TGCAGTGCAGAACCAGGGAGCAGCTCCTACGAGCAGTACTTC.

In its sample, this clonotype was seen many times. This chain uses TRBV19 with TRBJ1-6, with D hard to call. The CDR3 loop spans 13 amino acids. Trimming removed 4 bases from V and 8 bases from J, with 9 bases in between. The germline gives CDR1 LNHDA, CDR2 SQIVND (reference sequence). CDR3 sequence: CASSNDGYSPLHF. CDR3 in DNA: TGTGCCAGTAGTAACGACGGCTATTCACCCCTCCACTTT. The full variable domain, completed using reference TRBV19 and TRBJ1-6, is DGGITQSPKYLFRKEGQNVTLSCEQNLNHDAMYWYRQDPGQGLRLIYYSQIVNDFQKGDIAEGYSVSREKKESFPLTVTSAQKNPTAFYLCASSNDGYSPLHFGNGTRLTVT.

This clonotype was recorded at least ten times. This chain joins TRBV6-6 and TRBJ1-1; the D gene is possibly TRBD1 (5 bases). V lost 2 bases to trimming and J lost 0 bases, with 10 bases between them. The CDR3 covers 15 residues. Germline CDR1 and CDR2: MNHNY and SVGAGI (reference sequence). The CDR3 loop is CASSYGGGMNTEAFF. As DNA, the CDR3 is TGTGCCAGCAGTTACGGGGGGGGGATGAACACTGAAGCTTTCTTT.

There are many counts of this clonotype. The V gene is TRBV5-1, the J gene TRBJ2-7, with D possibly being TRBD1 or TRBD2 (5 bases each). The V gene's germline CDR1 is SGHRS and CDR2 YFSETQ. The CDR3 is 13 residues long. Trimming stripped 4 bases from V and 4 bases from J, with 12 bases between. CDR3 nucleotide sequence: TGCGCCAGCAGCAGCCGGGACGGGTACGAGCAGTACTTC. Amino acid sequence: CASSSRDGYEQYF.

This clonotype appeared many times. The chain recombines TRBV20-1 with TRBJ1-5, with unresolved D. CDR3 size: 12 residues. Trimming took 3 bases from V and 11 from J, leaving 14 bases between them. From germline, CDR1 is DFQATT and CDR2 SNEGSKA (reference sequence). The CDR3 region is CSASPAAMAQHF. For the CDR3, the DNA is TGCAGTGCTAGCCCAGCGGCAATGGCCCAGCATTTT.

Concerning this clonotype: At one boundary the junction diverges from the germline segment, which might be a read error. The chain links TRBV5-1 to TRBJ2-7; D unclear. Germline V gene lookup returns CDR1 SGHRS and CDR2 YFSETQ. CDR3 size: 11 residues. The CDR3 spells CASSWNYEQCF. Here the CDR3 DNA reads TGCGCCAGCAGCTGGAACTACGAGCAGTGCTTC.

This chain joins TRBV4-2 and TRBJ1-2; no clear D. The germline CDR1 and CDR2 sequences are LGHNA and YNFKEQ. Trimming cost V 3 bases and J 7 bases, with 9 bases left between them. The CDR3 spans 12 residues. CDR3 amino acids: CASSQYPRGYTF. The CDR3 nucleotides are TGTGCCAGCAGCCAGTACCCCCGTGGCTACACCTTC.

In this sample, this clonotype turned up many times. The CDR3 reads CASSVQGSISGANVLTF. In nucleotides, the CDR3 is TGTGCCAGCAGCGTTCAGGGGTCGATCTCTGGGGCCAACGTCCTGACTTTC. The chain couples TRBV9 to TRBJ2-6; tentative D call: TRBD1 (6 bases). Germline V CDR1 and CDR2: SGDLS, YYNGEE. V shed 2 bases and J shed 0 bases, with 12 bases lying between them. CDR3 length: 17 residues.

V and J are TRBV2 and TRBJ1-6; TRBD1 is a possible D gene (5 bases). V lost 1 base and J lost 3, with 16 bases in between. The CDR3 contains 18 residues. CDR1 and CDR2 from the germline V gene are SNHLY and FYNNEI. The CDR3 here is CASSEGLGTPIYNSPLHF. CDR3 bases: TGTGCCAGCAGTGAAGGTCTGGGGACTCCCATCTATAATTCACCCCTCCACTTT.

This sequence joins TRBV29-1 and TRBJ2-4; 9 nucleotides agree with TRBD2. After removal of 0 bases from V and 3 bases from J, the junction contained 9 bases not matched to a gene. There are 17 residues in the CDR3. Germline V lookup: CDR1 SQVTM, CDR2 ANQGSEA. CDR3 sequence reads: CSVEDPQRGADKNIQYF. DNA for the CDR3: TGCAGCGTTGAAGATCCTCAGCGGGGGGCCGACAAAAACATTCAGTACTTC.

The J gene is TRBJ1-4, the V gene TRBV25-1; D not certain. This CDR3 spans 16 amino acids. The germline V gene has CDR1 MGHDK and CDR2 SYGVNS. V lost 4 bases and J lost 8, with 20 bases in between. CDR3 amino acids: CASSATWTKMEEKLFF. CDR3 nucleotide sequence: TGTGCCAGCAGTGCTACTTGGACGAAGATGGAGGAAAAACTGTTTTTT.